This T cell receptor (beta chain) was found in a study of cytomegalovirus exposure and HLA in healthy donors. This CDR3 has 13 amino acids. The germline V gene has CDR1 SGHRS and CDR2 YFSETQ. V lost 2 bases, J lost 6 bases, and 8 bases lay in between. Notes on the study in general: Among the most significant clusters, several appeared linked to common viral pathogens in a later analysis.

Primers included in the PCR were 60 Vbeta and 13 Jbeta primers. Per the original data handling: The authors later counted roughly 87 million unique TCR beta chains, 9.5 million to 11 million of them shared. Sequencing was performed with immunoSEQ multiplex PCR; in TCRdb, only in-frame clones are kept and a portion is missing. The DNA gave D and trimming, while V, J and clone size come from that table. The sample records about 100,000 clones, around 85% being singletons. This clone was observed a few times. Antigen specificity is unknown. The sample consisted of PBMCs. This receptor was identified in a man in his forties in good health and CMV-seropositive. The chain links TRBV5-1 to TRBJ2-2; D is possibly TRBD1 (6 bases). The chain's CDR3 is CASSFGQPGELFF. As DNA, the CDR3 is TGCGCCAGCAGCTTCGGACAGCCCGGGGAGCTGTTTTTT.